This paragraph covers one T cell receptor (beta chain) sequence. This clonotype was counted ten times or more. Its antigen target is currently unknown. No much larger clone is present one base from it, and per-base qualities are unavailable. Taken from cysteine to phenylalanine, the CDR3 has 16 residues. Only the CDR3 part of the read is kept: 48 bases, read in frame from the first base. Relative to germline, V is 4 bases shorter and J is 0 bases shorter, with 13 bases between their ends. From the germline V gene, CDR1 is MDHEN and CDR2 is SYDVKM. The sample belongs to a study of regulatory T cells in long-lasting Graves disease (dated by TCRdb to about 2021). Study-level background: Persistent Graves' disease was defined as antithyroid drug treatment for over 5 years with persistently positive TSH receptor autoantibodies. A total of some 33 samples were covered by TCR sequencing, comprising around 13 persistent and 20 or so newly diagnosed Graves' disease patients. On average, persistent Graves' disease patients in the clinical cohort had been on antithyroid drugs for eight to twelve years. The study was registered as a clinical trial and conducted in China. Peripheral blood TCR sequencing and RNA sequencing compared persistent Graves' disease patients with newly diagnosed Graves' disease patients.

Read against the paper, the sample's time point label means: persistent/refractory GD, antithyroid drugs over 5 years with positive TRAb. For both TCR sequencing and RNA sequencing, RNA was extracted from PBMCs using TRIzol. Graves' disease was diagnosed according to American Thyroid Association guidelines. Patients were recruited from an endocrinology department in Xi'an, China. From each patient, around 8.3 milliliters of peripheral blood was collected into an EDTA anticoagulant tube. Ficoll Paque Plus density gradient separation was used to isolate PBMCs, and no further T cell sorting was done. RNA quality was checked with an Agilent 2100 Bioanalyzer and agarose gel, and concentration with a NanoDrop 2000. Library preparation was by multiplex PCR. The data were produced on an Illumina HiSeq 4000. CDR3 regions were amplified by Arm-PCR with iRepertoire HTBI primers to construct TCR beta libraries. PCR products were gel purified before sequencing. The authors' pipeline ran thus. Gene usage analysis of CDR3 amino acid clonotypes relied on the 60 or so TRBV and 14 TRBJ segments identified across samples. Filtered high-quality paired reads were merged into contigs using COPE and FqMerger. BLAST was used to align contigs to the IMGT TRBV, TRBD and TRBJ reference genes, and CDR3 was defined following IMGT. Clonotypes above 0.1% frequency were classified as highly expanded clones. Shannon entropy served as the measure of repertoire diversity, while the Gini coefficient captured V-J evenness. A clonotype found in more than one individual was treated as public. TCRdb reprocessing: public reads trimmed at Q25 with fastp, clones called with MiXCR, in-frame beta chains kept. Each CDR3 protein gets just one entry, which takes the most common genes and DNA from the rows behind it. The V and J calls were not made by the authors but by TCRdb's processing. This sample gives hundreds of thousands of distinct CDR3 sequences in total; about 22% of them show up just once. Together, the top ten hold approximately 6.4% of the sample.

On the study overall, not on this receptor specifically: A larger number of public clonotypes was shared among persistent patients (2,741) than among newly diagnosed patients (approximately 930). The authors acknowledged the small sample size as a limitation that may reduce accuracy. Peripheral blood alone was examined, since thyroid tissue, which constituted the primary lesion, could not be accessed. TRBV28, TRBJ1-2 and TRBJ2-5 were preferentially used in persistent disease, while TRBV20-1 and TRBJ2-1 were favored in newly diagnosed disease. Sequencing and analysis were restricted to the TCR beta chain. Compared with newly diagnosed patients, patients with persistent Graves' disease had lower TCR Shannon entropy and fewer highly expanded clones, which suggests clonal expansion.

The clonotype originates from a female donor with Graves disease. This chain is built from TRBV28 and TRBJ1-5, with no confidently assigned D gene. The source material was peripheral blood mononuclear cells (PBMCs), sampled when the disease was refractory, from a patient treated with antithyroid drugs. The DNA sequence is given as TGTGCCAGCAGTTCCCGGACGGACCATAGCAATCAGCCCCAGCATTTT. Translated, it gives CASSSRTDHSNQPQHF. Here the CDR3 is joined to the reference TRBV28 and TRBJ1-5 genes, and the full variable domain is: DVKVTQSSRYLVKRTGEKVFLECVQDMDHENMFWYRQDPGLGLRLIYFSYDVKMKEKGDIPEGYSVSREKKERFSLILESASTNQTSMYLCASSSRTDHSNQPQHFGDGTRLSIL.